Below are 17 T cell receptor beta chains sequenced from a single sample in a study of shared clonotypes between healthy human individuals. Libraries were prepared by immunoSEQ multiplex PCR; TCRdb keeps only in-frame clonotypes and omits some of them. The sample gives around 980,000 clones, about four fifths of which show up once; roughly 0.55% is in the top ten. Sequenced material: memory CD4+ T cells from PBMCs. Sample subset: CD45RA-negative fraction. The receptors originated from a man younger than 35 in good health. Some clones in this sample may be carry-over from other donors' samples.

The chain recombines TRBV11-2 with TRBJ2-1; D not resolved. The CDR3 runs to 11 residues. In germline, CDR1 is SGHAT, CDR2 FQNNGV. Trimming left V 0 bases short and J 8 bases short, with 2 bases between. DNA for the CDR3: TGTGCCAGCAGCTTAGAGCATGAGCAGTTCTTC. Translating gives CASSLEHEQFF. The complete variable domain, with remaining parts taken from reference TRBV11-2 and TRBJ2-1, reads EAGVAQSPRYKIIEKRQSVAFWCNPISGHATLYWYQQILGQGPKLLIQFQNNGVVDDSQLPKDRFSAERLKGVDSTLKIQPAKLEDSAVYLCASSLEHEQFFGPGTRLTVL.

V and J are TRBV6-6 and TRBJ1-1, with 7 bases fitting TRBD1. Trimming removed 8 bases from V and 3 bases from J; junction bases left unmatched: 6. The CDR3 extends over 13 amino acids. Looked up from germline, CDR1 is MNHNY and CDR2 is SVGAGI (reference sequence). This CDR3 is CASLDREYTEAFF. DNA for the CDR3: TGTGCCAGCCTCGACAGGGAATACACTGAAGCTTTCTTT.

This clone was counted a single time. This rearrangement joins TRBV18 to TRBJ2-4; D may be TRBD2 (6 bases). The CDR3 has 15 amino acids. V gave up 1 base and J gave up 5 bases, with 12 bases separating them. Germline values: CDR1 KGHSH, CDR2 LQKENI. CDR3 in amino acids: CASSPLGGIENIQYF. CDR3 coding DNA: TGTGCCAGCTCACCACTTGGGGGGATCGAAAACATTCAGTACTTC.

The genes are TRBV5-4 and TRBJ2-5; 7 positions match TRBD2. The V segment lost 5 bases and the J segment 2 bases; nucleotides outside the gene matches: 9. This CDR3 is built from 15 residues. Looked up from germline, CDR1 is SGHNT and CDR2 is YYREEE (reference sequence). Here the CDR3 reads CASSPGSGIQETQYF. Here the CDR3 DNA reads TGTGCCAGCAGTCCTGGAAGCGGGATACAAGAGACCCAGTACTTC. Full variable domain (missing parts from reference TRBV5-4 and TRBJ2-5): ETGVTQSPTHLIKTRGQQVTLRCSSQSGHNTVSWYQQALGQGPQFIFQYYREEENGRGNFPPRFSGLQFPNYSSELNVNALELDDSALYLCASSPGSGIQETQYFGPGTRLLVL.

The V call is TRBV28, the J call TRBJ2-4; TRBD2 is a possible D gene (6 bases). V was trimmed by 8 bases and J by 9 bases, leaving 14 bases between them. From germline, CDR1 is MDHEN and CDR2 SYDVKM. This CDR3 has 12 residues. This chain's CDR3 is CASSGERPIQYF. The CDR3 nucleotides are TGTGCCAGCTCGGGAGAGCGACCCATTCAGTACTTC.

Regarding this clone: Additional DNA sequences in this sample encode the identical CDR3. The chain couples TRBV2 to TRBJ2-3; 7 bases line up with TRBD2. Germline loops: CDR1 SNHLY, CDR2 FYNNEI. This CDR3 has 13 amino acids. With V trimmed by 9 bases and J by 3 bases, 6 bases remained unmatched. The CDR3 protein is CARGGSGTDTQYF. CDR3 bases: TGTGCCAGGGGCGGGAGTGGAACAGATACGCAGTATTTT. The full variable domain, rest sourced from reference TRBV2 and TRBJ2-3, is EPEVTQTPSHQVTQMGQEVILRCVPISNHLYFYWYRQILGQKVEFLVSFYNNEISEKSEIFDDQFSVERPDGSNFTLKIRSTKLEDSAMYFCARGGSGTDTQYFGPGTRLTVL.

CDR3 DNA: TGTGCCAGCAGCTTAGATGCAGGGACTGACGAGCAGTACTTC. Protein: CASSLDAGTDEQYF. The V call is TRBV7-2, the J call TRBJ2-7; tentative D call: TRBD2 (6 bases). The germline V gene has CDR1 SGHTA and CDR2 FQGNSA. This CDR3 contains 14 residues. Trimming stripped 1 base from V and 5 bases from J, with 12 bases between. Based on the CDR3 plus reference TRBV7-2 and TRBJ2-7, the full variable domain is GAGVSQSPSNKVTEKGKDVELRCDPISGHTALYWYRQSLGQGLEFLIYFQGNSAPDKSGLPSDRFSAERTGGSVSTLTIQRTQQEDSAVYLCASSLDAGTDEQYFGPGTRLTVT.

The rearrangement joins TRBV9 to TRBJ2-1; D not resolved. This CDR3 comprises 17 residues. The germline V gene has CDR1 SGDLS and CDR2 YYNGEE. Trimming took off 4 bases at V and 5 bases at J, with 22 bases between the two ends. The CDR3 DNA is TGTGCCAGCAGCCCCCATGTTTTAGAGCGCGAGAACAATGAGCAGTTCTTC. It translates to CASSPHVLERENNEQFF.

The chain combines TRBV7-3 with TRBJ2-6, with D perhaps being TRBD1 or TRBD2 (6 bases each). V was clipped by 3 bases and J by 3 bases, with 18 bases between them. The CDR3 loop spans 18 amino acids. Germline assignment: CDR1 SGHTA and CDR2 FQGTGA. CDR3: CASSFTVLGGRGANVLTF. DNA for the CDR3: TGTGCCAGCAGCTTCACCGTATTGGGGGGCCGTGGGGCCAACGTCCTGACTTTC. The complete variable domain, with remaining parts taken from reference TRBV7-3 and TRBJ2-6, reads GAGVSQTPSNKVTEKGKYVELRCDPISGHTALYWYRQSLGQGPEFLIYFQGTGAADDSGLPNDRFFAVRPEGSVSTLKIQRTERGDSAVYLCASSFTVLGGRGANVLTFGAGSRLTVL.

The rearrangement links TRBV7-9 to TRBJ2-7; weak D call: TRBD1 (5 bases). The V and J ends lost 4 bases and 4 bases respectively, with 8 bases between them. The germline CDR1 and CDR2 sequences are SEHNR and FQNEAQ (reference sequence). The CDR3 has 12 amino acids. CDR3 DNA sequence: TGTGCCAGCAGCTCGACAGATTACGAGCAGTACTTC. It translates to CASSSTDYEQYF.

This chain links TRBV4-2 with TRBJ2-1; D could derive from TRBD1 or TRBD2 (5 bases each). The CDR3 is made up of 14 amino acids. Germline V gives CDR1 LGHNA, CDR2 YNFKEQ. V shed 6 bases and J shed 1 base, with 10 bases lying between them. The CDR3 nucleotides are TGTGCCAGCAGGGGGACGCGATCCTACAATGAGCAGTTCTTC. It specifies CASRGTRSYNEQFF.

This clone appeared many times. Other DNA sequences within the sample encode an identical CDR3. The chain links TRBV9 to TRBJ2-6; perhaps TRBD2 as D (5 bases). The germline CDR1 and CDR2 sequences are SGDLS and YYNGEE. The CDR3 loop spans 15 amino acids. V lost 0 bases and J lost 2, with 6 bases in between. The CDR3 reads CASSVGGAGANVLTF. The CDR3 DNA sequence: TGTGCCAGCAGCGTAGGGGGAGCTGGGGCCAACGTCCTGACTTTC. Combining the CDR3 with reference TRBV9 and TRBJ2-6 gives the whole variable domain DSGVTQTPKHLITATGQRVTLRCSPRSGDLSVYWYQQSLDQGLQFLIQYYNGEERAKGNILERFSAQQFPDLHSELNLSSLELGDSALYFCASSVGGAGANVLTFGAGSRLTVL.

This clone has only a few counts. The chain links TRBV6-1 to TRBJ1-5; 7 nucleotides align to TRBD1. This CDR3 is 15 amino acids long. Germline lookup yields CDR1 MNHNS and CDR2 SASEGT. Unmatched junction bases numbered 4, after V lost 2 bases and J lost 3 bases. The CDR3 reads CASSERTGNNQPQHF. CDR3 DNA: TGTGCCAGCAGTGAAAGGACAGGTAACAATCAGCCCCAGCATTTT.

The chain joins TRBV30 to TRBJ1-3; D is ambiguous. The V gene lost 1 base and the J gene lost 0 bases, with 7 bases spanning the gap. This CDR3 region has 14 residues. Germline values: CDR1 GTSNPN, CDR2 SVGIG (reference sequence). The CDR3 DNA is TGTGCCTGGAGTGGGGTATACTCTGGAAACACCATATATTTT. Residues: CAWSGVYSGNTIYF.

The chain carries TRBV5-1 and TRBJ1-5; D is uncertain. Trimming pared 4 bases from V and 5 bases from J, leaving 10 bases between. Germline CDR1 is SGHRS and CDR2 is YFSETQ. The CDR3 is 13 residues long. In DNA form, the CDR3 reads TGCGCCAGCAGCCCGACACCCGATCAGCCCCAGCATTTT. It translates to CASSPTPDQPQHF.

The table lists this clone with many counts. The sample has other DNA sequences that encode this CDR3 too. J is TRBJ1-2 and V is TRBV6-8; D not certain. The CDR3 length is 13 residues. V was shortened by 6 bases and J by 4 bases, with 12 bases between the two germline ends. Per the germline V gene, CDR1 is MNHGY and CDR2 is SAAAGT. The CDR3 sequence: CASSHLLIYGYTF. The DNA for the CDR3 is TGTGCCAGCAGCCACCTACTGATCTATGGCTACACCTTC.

The chain's CDR3 is CASSLWTVGHEQFF. In DNA, the CDR3 is TGTGCCAGCAGCTTGTGGACAGTCGGTCATGAGCAGTTCTTC. The chain carries TRBV5-5 and TRBJ2-1; D is possibly TRBD1 (6 bases). The CDR3 loop spans 14 amino acids. V was pared by 1 base and J by 8 bases, with 13 bases between. Germline CDR1 is SGHKS and CDR2 is YYEKEE (reference sequence).